The clone carrying this T cell receptor beta chain occurred once. Produced via immunoSEQ multiplex PCR; TCRdb's table is partial and in-frame only. Counted here are roughly 260,000 clones, 90% occurring once; the ten biggest clones make up 0.37%. This record belongs to a study of cytomegalovirus exposure and HLA in healthy donors. Study-level background: The approximately 110 validation repertoires, a later analysis reported, used the same platform as the roughly 730 repertoires from the first cohort.

V was clipped by 5 bases and J by 12 bases; unmatched bases: 4. The CDR3 spans 11 residues. Germline V CDR1 and CDR2: SGHAT, FQNNGV. This TCR came from a woman aged 18-29 years in good health and CMV-seronegative. The sequenced sample consisted of PBMCs. The V gene is TRBV11-2, the J gene TRBJ2-1; 7 nucleotides match TRBD2. CDR3 bases: TGTGCCAGCAGCGTCCCGGGGGGGCAGTTCTTC. Translating it yields CASSVPGGQFF.